The source of this T cell receptor beta chain is a study of response to subunit inactivated influenza vaccine. As to this clonotype: Its antigen is as yet unknown.

Whole-study findings and limits: There was a suggestion from the authors that each seasonal influenza vaccination recruits few new T cells.

TCRdb independently ran MiXCR on the RT-PCR reads; one entry per CDR3 protein. The sample lists about 780,000 distinct CDR3 sequences, under 20% occurring once. The CDR3 consists of 13 residues. Trimming took 3 bases from V and 9 from J, leaving 12 bases between them. Germline CDR1 is SGHAT and CDR2 is FQDESV (reference sequence). Sequencing used PBMCs from blood, obtained 5 days after vaccination. This TCR was recovered from a man between 50 and 59 years old who received an inactivated influenza vaccine. The rearrangement uses TRBV11-1 and TRBJ2-1; the D call may be TRBD1 or TRBD2 (5 bases each). CDR3 bases: TGTGCCAGCAGCTTGAGAGTTGGGGGTGAGCAGTTCTTC. Translated: CASSLRVGGEQFF.